Given below is one T cell receptor beta chain in context. These data are taken from a study of type 1 and type 2 diabetes patients. Genomic DNA was the PCR template. A primer set of 30 forward and 13 reverse primers amplified the CDR3. TCRdb redid the calling of the multiplex PCR reads with MiXCR, one entry per CDR3 protein. Altogether more than 250,000 distinct CDR3 sequences are present, around 47% being singletons, with the ten largest covering roughly 13%. The sequence was obtained from a young man with type 2 diabetes. Specimen: peripheral blood mononuclear cells (PBMCs).

DNA of the CDR3: TGTGCCAGCAGTTACGATCCCGGGAGCTCCTACGAGCAGTACTTC. Amino acid sequence: CASSYDPGSSYEQYF. V usage is TRBV6-5 and J usage is TRBJ2-7, with D perhaps matching TRBD2 (6 bases). V lost 2 bases to trimming and J lost 0 bases, with 11 bases between them. This CDR3 comprises 15 residues. CDR1 MNHEY and CDR2 SVGAGI come from the germline V gene.